This is a list of T cell receptor beta chains from one sample in a study of blood T cell repertoires in COVID-19. Sequenced by immunoSEQ multiplex PCR; TCRdb stores in-frame clones only, minus some. The sample has 160,000 or so clones, over 85% seen once; the top ten hold 15% to 20%. The material sequenced was peripheral blood. The receptor source for this set is a man aged 55 to 70 with active or convalescent COVID-19. Both conserved end residues are part of each CDR3. D genes are given only for firm matches. Size values are once, few and many counts, or a class for expanded clones, and some rows have none.

.	12	TRBV19	TRBJ1-2	.	TGTGCCAGTAGTATGCTGGCCTATGGCTACACCTTC	CASSMLAYGYTF
.	11	TRBV24-1	TRBJ2-1	.	TGTGCCACCAGCCGAGGGAATGAGCAGTTCTTC	CATSRGNEQFF
.	11	TRBV12-3/TRBV12-4	TRBJ1-4	.	TGTGCCAGCAGTTCGGGTGAAAAACTGTTTTTT	CASSSGEKLFF
TRBD1	15	TRBV30	TRBJ1-4	once	TGTGCCTGGAGCGCAGGACAGGGGGCTAATGAAAAACTGTTTTTT	CAWSAGQGANEKLFF
TRBD2	21	TRBV4-1	TRBJ2-2	.	TGCGCCAGCAGCCAAGATAATGTGGGTAGCGGGGCGCCGGGAGAGGCCGGGGAGCTGTTTTTT	CASSQDNVGSGAPGEAGELFF
TRBD1	14	TRBV27	TRBJ2-3	.	TGTGCCAGCAGTTTAGACAGGGCATGGGATACGCAGTATTTT	CASSLDRAWDTQYF
TRBD1	14	TRBV6-4	TRBJ1-1	.	TGTGCCAGCAGTGCCGACAGGGGGAACACTGAAGCTTTCTTT	CASSADRGNTEAFF
TRBD2	16	TRBV6-2/TRBV6-3	TRBJ2-6	.	TGTGCCAGCAGTCCCGAGCGGGGGAGAGGGGCCAACGTCCTGACTTTC	CASSPERGRGANVLTF
.	19	TRBV27	TRBJ1-6	.	TGTGCCAGCAAGGGGGACGAAGGGTCCAGGCCCTCCTATAATTCACCCCTCCACTTT	CASKGDEGSRPSYNSPLHF
TRBD2	15	TRBV7-2	TRBJ2-5	once	TGTGCCAGCAGCTTAGTAGCGGGGGTGGGAGAGACCCAGTACTTC	CASSLVAGVGETQYF
.	15	TRBV11-3	TRBJ2-1	.	TGTGCCAGCAGCTTAGGATTAGGAGGAAGCAATGAGCAGTTCTTC	CASSLGLGGSNEQFF
TRBD1	14	TRBV28	TRBJ1-2	.	TGTGCCAGCAGTTCCGGGACAGAGCTCTATGGCTACACCTTC	CASSSGTELYGYTF
.	14	TRBV6-1	TRBJ2-2	.	TGTGCCAGCAGTGAAGTCAGAAACACCGGGGAGCTGTTTTTT	CASSEVRNTGELFF
TRBD2	14	TRBV6-2/TRBV6-3	TRBJ2-5	.	TGTGCCAGCAGTTATGGAGCGGGAGTAGAGACCCAGTACTTC	CASSYGAGVETQYF
TRBD1	18	TRBV19	TRBJ1-5	.	TGTGCCAGTAGTATGCCGACGAGGACAGGGTCGGGCAATCAGCCCCAGCATTTT	CASSMPTRTGSGNQPQHF
TRBD2	14	TRBV3-1/TRBV3-2	TRBJ2-3	.	TGTGCCAGCACCCGGGGGGACCGAGTGGATACGCAGTATTTT	CASTRGDRVDTQYF
.	13	TRBV24-1	TRBJ1-1	few	TGTGCCACCAGTGATCCCGACAGATACGAAGCTTTCTTT	CATSDPDRYEAFF
.	15	TRBV25-1	TRBJ1-3	.	TGTGCCAGCAGTGAATATGCGGTCTCTGGAAACACCATATATTTT	CASSEYAVSGNTIYF
.	13	TRBV7-9	TRBJ1-1	.	TGTGCCAGCAGTTTAAATATGAGGACTGAAGCTTTCTTT	CASSLNMRTEAFF
.	12	TRBV30	TRBJ1-2	.	TGTGCCTGGAGTTCCATTAACTATGGCTACACCTTC	CAWSSINYGYTF
.	14	TRBV3-1/TRBV3-2	TRBJ1-6	once	TGTGCCAGCAGCCACAGGGAAATTAATTCACCCCTCCACTTT	CASSHREINSPLHF